This T cell receptor beta chain was observed in a study of blood T cells in healthy people across ages. CDR1 is MNHEY, CDR2 SVGEGT, per germline. Germline trimming cut 8 bases from V and 1 base from J; bases unmatched to any gene: 5. There are 14 residues in the CDR3. For the second PCR, which ran for about 6 to 11 cycles, a sample-barcoded 5' primer and a J-beta primer mix were used. TCRdb itself ran the 5' RACE reads through MiXCR, one entry per CDR3 protein. Among approximately 800,000 distinct CDR3 sequences listed, 25% were seen once. The same sample was also used in a study of T cells of mothers and their children.

This TCR was recovered from a boy between 10 and 17 years old in good health. This chain links TRBV6-2 or TRBV6-3 with TRBJ1-5, with TRBD1 identical over 7 bases. The sequenced material came from blood. The CDR3 spells CASGRQGSNQPQHF. In DNA, the CDR3 is TGTGCCAGCGGGCGACAGGGAAGCAATCAGCCCCAGCATTTT.